The 21 T cell receptor beta chains given below trace back to one sample, sequenced in a study of cytomegalovirus exposure and HLA in healthy donors (dated 2017 in TCRdb). Library preparation was by the immunoSEQ multiplex PCR assay. A mixture of 60 forward primers for TCR Vbeta segments and 13 reverse primers for TCR Jbeta segments was used in the multiplex PCR. As stored in TCRdb, this immuneACCESS dataset retains in-frame rearrangements with V and J assigned. A fraction of the clones does not appear; measured against another copy, unresolved V genes explain less than half of the discrepancy, and the remainder lacks a known reason. This sample comprises 150,000 to 200,000 clones, around 75% of them detected only once. 2.5% to 3% of the sample is in the top ten clones. Sequenced input: PBMCs. The source is a woman aged 45-60 years in good health and CMV-seropositive.

This CDR3 reads CASSLGGDYTF. For the CDR3, the DNA is TGTGCCAGCAGCTTAGGGGGCGACTACACCTTC. This sequence joins TRBV11-2 and TRBJ1-2, with D maybe TRBD1 (5 bases). Germline V gene sequence: CDR1 SGHAT, CDR2 FQNNGV. The CDR3 loop spans 11 amino acids. Trimming left V 1 base short and J 10 bases short, with 7 bases between.

This clone has more than one count but fewer than ten. This chain joins TRBV7-2 and TRBJ1-2, with TRBD1 matching 7 bases. The J segment lost 8 bases and the V segment lost 2 bases, leaving 8 bases of the junction unmatched. CDR1 SGHTA and CDR2 FQGNSA come from the germline V gene. CDR3 length: 14 amino acids. The CDR3 DNA sequence: TGTGCCAGCAGCTTATTGCGCAGGGGGTACGGCTACACCTTC. Its protein is CASSLLRRGYGYTF.

This chain links TRBV7-3 with TRBJ2-7; 10 bases map to TRBD2. V gave up 3 bases and J gave up 2 bases; unmatched junction bases: 4. CDR3 length equals 15 residues. Per the germline V gene, CDR1 is SGHTA and CDR2 is FQGTGA. The CDR3 DNA is TGTGCCAGCAGCTTGAGCGGGGGGGCTACCTACGAGCAGTACTTC. This codes for CASSLSGGATYEQYF.

The V call is TRBV7-7, the J call TRBJ2-3; 8 bases agree with TRBD2. The V and J ends lost 5 bases and 4 bases, in that order; junction bases with no gene match: 5. The CDR3 is made up of 14 amino acids. Germline-derived CDR1 and CDR2 are SSHAT and FNYEAQ (reference sequence). The DNA for the CDR3 is TGTGCCAGCAGCAACGGGGGGGCGCCAGATACGCAGTATTTT. Translation gives CASSNGGAPDTQYF.

The rearrangement joins TRBV9 to TRBJ2-3, with 8 positions matching TRBD2. Germline V gene lookup returns CDR1 SGDLS and CDR2 YYNGEE. V lost 0 bases, J lost 1 base, and 1 base stayed unmatched. The CDR3 length is 15 residues. The CDR3 sequence: CASSVDSGGTDTQYF. CDR3 in DNA: TGTGCCAGCAGCGTAGATAGCGGGGGCACAGATACGCAGTATTTT.

This clone occurred a few times. The chain combines TRBV7-8 with TRBJ1-4, with unresolved D. From germline, CDR1 is SGHVS and CDR2 FQNEAQ. The CDR3 extends over 13 amino acids. V lost 0 bases to trimming and J lost 4 bases, with 3 bases between them. Written as DNA, the CDR3 is TGTGCCAGCAGCTTAGCTCTTAATGAAAAACTGTTTTTT. Protein: CASSLALNEKLFF.

The chain recombines TRBV6-4 with TRBJ2-1, with D perhaps TRBD2 (7 bases). Looked up from germline, CDR1 is MRHNA and CDR2 is SNTAGT. This CDR3 is built from 17 residues. V was pared by 4 bases and J by 1 base, with 17 bases between. This CDR3 is CASSVRPGGRSYNEQFF. In DNA form, the CDR3 reads TGTGCCAGCAGTGTACGCCCCGGGGGGCGTTCCTACAATGAGCAGTTCTTC.

This chain's CDR3 is CASSQDRTYGYTF. CDR3 DNA: TGTGCCAGCAGCCAAGACCGAACATATGGCTACACCTTC. The chain is built from TRBV14 and TRBJ1-2; D call uncertain. The CDR3 is made up of 13 amino acids. V was pared by 0 bases and J by 5 bases, with 7 bases between. Germline V CDR1 and CDR2: SGHDN, FVKESK. Full variable domain (rest looked up from reference TRBV14 and TRBJ1-2): EAGVTQFPSHSVIEKGQTVTLRCDPISGHDNLYWYRRVMGKEIKFLLHFVKESKQDESGMPNNRFLAERTGGTYSTLKVQPAELEDSGVYFCASSQDRTYGYTFGSGTRLTVV.

This clone has a handful of counts. The CDR3 coding sequence is TGTGCCAGCAGCCCGATGGGCGGGGGGGCAGATACGCAGTATTTT. It yields the protein CASSPMGGGADTQYF. This chain connects TRBV7-2 to TRBJ2-3, with 9 positions matching TRBD2. The germline V gene has CDR1 SGHTA and CDR2 FQGNSA. The CDR3 has 15 amino acids. V lost 5 bases and J lost 4; bases outside the gene matches: 7.

The rearrangement links TRBV4-1 to TRBJ2-7; D remains unclear. Germline loops: CDR1 MGHRA, CDR2 YSYEKL. The length of the CDR3 is 12 residues. Trimming removed 0 bases from V and 4 bases from J, with 4 bases in between. Written as DNA, the CDR3 is TGCGCCAGCAGCCAAGATTCATACGAGCAGTACTTC. Translation gives CASSQDSYEQYF.

This clone has more than one count but fewer than ten. For the CDR3, the DNA is TGTGCCAGTAGTGCCGGGACAGATTTCTCTGGGGCCAACGTCCTGACTTTC. It translates to CASSAGTDFSGANVLTF. V gene TRBV19 combines with J gene TRBJ2-6; 7 bases match TRBD1. This CDR3 region has 17 residues. With V trimmed by 5 bases and J by 0 bases, 7 bases remained unmatched. The germline CDR1 and CDR2 sequences are LNHDA and SQIVND (reference sequence).

The chain is built from TRBV4-1 and TRBJ2-4, with 14 bases that match TRBD2. This CDR3 spans 16 amino acids. Per the germline V gene, CDR1 is MGHRA and CDR2 is YSYEKL. Trimming at V came to 0 bases and at J to 8 bases, leaving 3 bases not matched to a gene. The CDR3 bases are TGCGCCAGCAGCCAAGATCGACTAGCGGGGGGGGACATTCAGTACTTC. It yields the protein CASSQDRLAGGDIQYF.

The chain recombines TRBV2 with TRBJ2-3, with TRBD1 identical over 10 bases. Germline-derived CDR1 and CDR2 are SNHLY and FYNNEI. Germline trimming cut 6 bases from V and 7 bases from J; bases unmatched to any gene: 7. The CDR3 has 14 amino acids. The chain's CDR3 is CASRPDRGRNTQYF. The CDR3 DNA is TGTGCCAGCAGACCTGACAGGGGGCGGAATACGCAGTATTTT.

This sequence joins TRBV5-1 and TRBJ2-1; 9 bases align to TRBD1. Per the germline V gene, CDR1 is SGHRS and CDR2 is YFSETQ. This CDR3 is built from 16 residues. The V gene end was trimmed by 5 bases and the J gene end by 9 bases; junction bases not matched to a gene: 15. This CDR3 reads CASREGAGTGFLEQFF. The DNA for the CDR3 is TGCGCCAGCAGGGAGGGGGCCGGGACAGGGTTTCTTGAGCAGTTCTTC.

The chain couples TRBV5-6 to TRBJ2-2; tentatively, D is TRBD1 (7 bases). V lost 1 base, J lost 4 bases, and 8 bases lay in between. The CDR3 length is 14 residues. CDR1 and CDR2 from the germline V gene are SGHDT and YYEEEE. CDR3 nucleotides: TGTGCCAGCAGCTTGCAGGGGGGCACCGGGGAGCTGTTTTTT. It translates to CASSLQGGTGELFF.

The rearrangement links TRBV7-8 to TRBJ1-1, with D maybe TRBD1 (6 bases). The CDR3 covers 16 residues. Germline CDR1 and CDR2: SGHVS and FQNEAQ. Trimming stripped 2 bases from V and 4 bases from J, with 17 bases between. The CDR3: CASSLQFLGAVTEAFF. As DNA, the CDR3 is TGTGCCAGCAGCTTACAATTTCTGGGGGCGGTCACTGAAGCTTTCTTT. Full variable domain (remainder filled in from reference TRBV7-8 and TRBJ1-1): GAGVSQSPRYKVAKRGQDVALRCDPISGHVSLFWYQQALGQGPEFLTYFQNEAQLDKSGLPSDRFFAERPEGSVSTLKIQRTQQEDSAVYLCASSLQFLGAVTEAFFGQGTRLTVV.

For the CDR3, the DNA is TGTGCCAGTAGAAGGGGGGACAGGAACTATGGCTACACCTTC. This codes for CASRRGDRNYGYTF. V and J are TRBV19 and TRBJ1-2; 8 nucleotides match TRBD1. Germline CDR1 reads LNHDA; CDR2 reads SQIVND (reference sequence). CDR3 length equals 14 residues. V gave up 6 bases and J gave up 2 bases; unmatched junction bases: 5.

In regard to this clone: This sample includes further DNA sequences coding for the same CDR3. The chain is built from TRBV7-2 and TRBJ1-2, with D possibly TRBD1 on 6 matching bases. The CDR3 contains 12 residues. Trimming pared 5 bases from V and 8 bases from J, leaving 12 bases between. Germline V gene lookup returns CDR1 SGHTA and CDR2 FQGNSA. As DNA, the CDR3 is TGTGCCAGCAGCCCACGGACAGCCGGCTACACCTTC. Encoded protein: CASSPRTAGYTF.

This chain uses TRBV9 with TRBJ1-1; TRBD1 matches at 11 bases. With V trimmed by 4 bases and J by 8 bases, 16 bases remained unmatched. The length of the CDR3 is 17 residues. Germline loops: CDR1 SGDLS, CDR2 YYNGEE. CDR3 protein: CASSPRFSGTGGREAFF. For the CDR3, the DNA is TGTGCCAGCAGCCCTAGATTCTCCGGGACAGGGGGTAGGGAAGCTTTCTTT. Variable domain in full (rest from reference TRBV9 and TRBJ1-1): DSGVTQTPKHLITATGQRVTLRCSPRSGDLSVYWYQQSLDQGLQFLIQYYNGEERAKGNILERFSAQQFPDLHSELNLSSLELGDSALYFCASSPRFSGTGGREAFFGQGTRLTVV.

The V gene is TRBV6-5, the J gene TRBJ2-5, with 8 bases identical to TRBD2. V lost 3 bases and J lost 5; bases outside the gene matches: 8. Germline CDR1 is MNHEY and CDR2 is SVGAGI. There are 15 residues in the CDR3. CDR3 coding DNA: TGTGCCAGCAGTTATCGGTCGGGGGGGCCGGAGACCCAGTACTTC. This codes for CASSYRSGGPETQYF.

V and J are TRBV9 and TRBJ2-2; 11 nucleotides agree with TRBD2. Germline CDR1 reads SGDLS; CDR2 reads YYNGEE. The CDR3 contains 16 residues. The ends lost 0 bases at V and 7 bases at J; junction bases unmatched: 5. For the CDR3, the DNA is TGTGCCAGCAGCGTAGAGCCTAGCGGGGGGATCGGGGAGCTGTTTTTT. It encodes CASSVEPSGGIGELFF.